A single T cell receptor beta chain is shown here with its context. The data stem from a study of T cell clones after liver transplantation. As for the study in general: Samples came from ITN030ST, which attempted immunosuppression withdrawal within 2 years of liver transplantation. Until 12-24 months post-transplant, subjects got standard immunosuppression and no induction.

The CDR3 loop spans 13 amino acids. CDR1 LNHDA and CDR2 SQIVND come from the germline V gene (reference sequence). Trimming stripped 5 bases from V and 6 bases from J, with 13 bases between. Clones were sequenced by immunoSEQ multiplex PCR, and TCRdb holds only the in-frame ones, with some missing. The sample shows some 80,000 clones, 84% of them seen only once. This clonotype was sampled from a human patient who received a liver transplant. A subset of T cells may come from the graft donor. Sequencing was performed on CD4+ T cells from blood, taken less than 50 months after liver transplant. V gene TRBV19 combines with J gene TRBJ1-2, with D possibly being TRBD1 (6 bases). CDR3 amino acids: CASSSQGWDGYTF. The CDR3 coding sequence is TGTGCCAGTAGTTCACAGGGTTGGGATGGCTACACCTTC. The full variable domain, in which reference TRBV19 and TRBJ1-2 provide the parts outside the CDR3, is DGGITQSPKYLFRKEGQNVTLSCEQNLNHDAMYWYRQDPGQGLRLIYYSQIVNDFQKGDIAEGYSVSREKKESFPLTVTSAQKNPTAFYLCASSSQGWDGYTFGSGTRLTVV.